The source of this T cell receptor beta chain is a study of blood T cell repertoires in COVID-19. Overall study: The study drew acute and convalescent COVID-19 samples from the United States, Italy and Spain. Sources were T cells, B-cell-depleted T cells, or PBMCs; the material itself was cDNA or gDNA.

The authors' processing: Amplified reference gene primers provided the basis for estimating nucleated cell counts. The protocol was immunoSEQ multiplex PCR, while the TCRdb copy is restricted to in-frame clones and leaves out a portion. V and J calls and clone size follow that table, whereas D and trimming were derived from the DNA. Among about 260,000 clones listed, 75% to 90% were seen once. The CDR3 has 16 amino acids. The germline V gene encodes CDR1 SGHKS and CDR2 YYEKEE (reference sequence). The germline V and J ends were trimmed by 2 bases and 0 bases, with 15 bases remaining between them. The TCR was taken from a woman aged 45-65 years who had recovered from COVID-19. The genes are TRBV5-5 and TRBJ2-7; the D gene is possibly TRBD1 (5 bases). Sequenced input: peripheral blood. The CDR3 reads CASSFRTSSISYEQYF. As DNA, the CDR3 is TGTGCCAGCAGCTTTCGGACATCATCCATCTCCTACGAGCAGTACTTC. Using reference TRBV5-5 and TRBJ2-7 for the parts outside the CDR3, the full variable domain is DAGVTQSPTHLIKTRGQQVTLRCSPISGHKSVSWYQQVLGQGPQFIFQYYEKEERGRGNFPDRFSARQFPNYSSELNVNALLLGDSALYLCASSFRTSSISYEQYFGPGTRLTVT.